This T cell receptor beta chain was documented in a study of CD8 T cells in ankylosing spondylitis. TCRdb ran MiXCR on the 5' RACE reads and lists one entry per CDR3 protein. The table records 150,000 or so distinct CDR3 sequences, under 35% of them present only once. The CDR3 runs 14 residues. V lost 6 bases, J lost 1 base, and 12 bases lay in between. Germline V gives CDR1 LNHDA, CDR2 SQIVND (reference sequence). The chain couples TRBV19 to TRBJ1-1, with D perhaps matching TRBD1 (6 bases). The sample consisted of synovial fluid, either unsorted or a sorted T cell fraction (not recorded which). The TCR comes from a male donor with ankylosing spondylitis. DNA for the CDR3: TGTGCCAGTAGGGCAGGGGACAAGAACACTGAAGCTTTCTTT. It specifies CASRAGDKNTEAFF.